Listed here are 5 T cell receptor beta chains from one sample, sequenced in a study of blood T cell repertoires in COVID-19. The table came from immunoSEQ multiplex PCR; TCRdb's copy has only in-frame clones and leaves some out. The table has approximately 49,000 clones, 75% to 85% seen once; the top ten hold roughly 14%. Input material: peripheral blood. The receptor source for this set is a human donor with acute or convalescent COVID-19. The donor label of this sample is uncertain.

This chain connects TRBV4-1 to TRBJ1-3; no clear D gene. The V gene's germline CDR1 is MGHRA and CDR2 YSYEKL. The V end lost 0 bases, the J end lost 0 bases, and 9 bases lay between the germline ends. The CDR3 is 16 residues long. CDR3 amino acids: CASSQDRGLSGNTIYF. CDR3 coding DNA: TGCGCCAGCAGCCAAGATCGTGGGCTCTCTGGAAACACCATATATTTT.

This clone turned up a few times. The genes are TRBV19 and TRBJ1-1; maybe TRBD1 (6 bases). The CDR3 is 16 residues long. Germline CDR1 reads LNHDA; CDR2 reads SQIVND (reference sequence). V was shortened by 3 bases and J by 1 base, with 15 bases between the two germline ends. In nucleotides, the CDR3 is TGTGCCAGTAGTATTGGGGGCAAGGGTAGGAACACTGAAGCTTTCTTT. Translation: CASSIGGKGRNTEAFF.

The chain uses TRBV28 and TRBJ2-7; D remains ambiguous. CDR3 length: 14 residues. V lost 2 bases and J lost 3, with 11 bases in between. Per germline, CDR1 MDHEN and CDR2 SYDVKM. The CDR3 protein is CASSLIERRYEQYF. The CDR3 DNA is TGTGCCAGCAGTTTAATTGAGCGCCGCTACGAGCAGTACTTC.

The CDR3 DNA sequence: TGTGCCAGCAGTAAGGACATTTATCAGCCCCAGCATTTT. Its protein is CASSKDIYQPQHF. V usage is TRBV6-6 and J usage is TRBJ1-5, with D tentatively TRBD1 (5 bases). V was pared by 5 bases and J by 5 bases, with 10 bases between. This CDR3 has 13 residues. Germline V lookup: CDR1 MNHNY, CDR2 SVGAGI (reference sequence).

In DNA form, the CDR3 reads TGTGCCAGCAGGAACCCTGGGGGGTACGAGCAGTACTTC. It codes for CASRNPGGYEQYF. This chain joins TRBV6-5 and TRBJ2-7; TRBD2 might be the D (6 bases). Germline-derived CDR1 and CDR2 are MNHEY and SVGAGI. Trimming pared 6 bases from V and 4 bases from J, leaving 13 bases between. The CDR3 runs 13 residues.